This entry features one T cell receptor (beta chain) sequence. This clone has just a few counts. This receptor's antigen is unknown. It has no much larger one-base neighbor in the sample; base qualities were not kept. This entry is derived from a study of blood T cell repertoires in COVID-19 (dated by TCRdb to 2018 to 2021). With respect to the entire study: Samples from collaborators originated in the United States, Italy and Spain and spanned both the acute and convalescent phases of COVID-19. The prospective study material was composed of cDNA or gDNA derived from T cells, B-cell-depleted T cells, or PBMCs. Deeply sampled blood TCRbeta repertoires from subjects exposed to, actively infected with, or recovered from COVID-19 were included in the dataset. A freely available public database, intended as a resource for researchers studying the immune response to SARS-CoV-2, is where the repertoires were released. Samples came from the ongoing ImmuneRACE study (first 160 participants) plus 1,254 subjects from 6 global collaborators. Nearly every sample came with metadata listing a de-identified subject ID, COVID-19 status, age in years and sex. Where available, HLA class I and class II types were obtained from metadata supplied by the sample provider rather than from assay-based typing.

The paper's findings and limits, for the study overall: Clinical and demographic metadata were provided uncurated, with the amount varying by source and participant.

TCRbeta CDR3 regions were amplified from genomic DNA using the immunoSEQ Assay, a bias-controlled multiplex PCR. Per the authors' processing: The number of nucleated cells in each sample was estimated by amplification of reference gene primers within the assay. To quantify the absolute abundance of each unique TCRbeta CDR3 rearrangement, sequence reads were collapsed and filtered. Productive Simpson clonality was computed per sample as the square root of Simpson's diversity index over productive rearrangements. This immuneACCESS table, as held by TCRdb, lists in-frame sequences with V and J called but not all clones. Of the missing ones, under half trace to an unresolved V gene in checked studies; the others have no known cause. The V and J calls and the clone size are those of that table, but D and trimming were determined from the DNA. In all, the sample holds roughly 390,000 clones, and 85% of those were seen once. The top ten clones comprise approximately 3.7% of the sample.

Whole blood was collected in K2EDTA tubes by collaborating institutions according to the institutions' own protocols. For TCRbeta analysis, collaborators shipped samples as frozen whole blood, isolated PBMCs, or DNA extracted from either of those sample types. The germline V and J ends show losses of 0 bases and 4 bases respectively, and no gene match explains 5 bases of the junction. From the germline V gene (reference sequence), CDR1 is SGHNT and CDR2 is YYREEE. The CDR3 measures 15 amino acids from cysteine to phenylalanine. The DNA shown is the 45-base CDR3, in frame from base 1. The sequence was collected from a woman aged 18-35 years with acute or convalescent COVID-19. Sequenced sample: peripheral blood. The rearranged chain carries TRBV5-4 and TRBJ1-2; 8 bases in the middle match TRBD1. The CDR3 protein sequence reads: CASSLGQGHLYGYTF. The bases read TGTGCCAGCAGCTTGGGACAGGGGCACCTCTATGGCTACACCTTC.